These T cell receptor beta chains were read from a single sample in a study of T cells after yellow fever vaccination. Each CDR3 protein gets one entry after TCRdb re-called the 5' RACE reads with MiXCR. Seen here are some 420,000 distinct CDR3 sequences, roughly a sixth observed once, and the top ten hold over 15%. The specimen was PBMCs, collected before the yellow fever booster vaccination. The receptors were sampled from a man between 18 and 35 years old who received the YFV17D yellow fever vaccine. Both conserved end residues are part of each CDR3. Fields, in order: clone size, CDR3 length, J gene, D gene, V gene, CDR3 protein, CDR3 DNA. A D gene is named only where the DNA matches it firmly. Only some rows state a clone size, as once, few, many or a class for expanded clones.

clone_size: -; cdr3_length: 17; j_call: TRBJ2-5; d_call: TRBD2; v_call: TRBV28; cdr3_aa: CASNRLAGGYIRETQYF; cdr3_nt: TGTGCCAGCAACCGACTAGCGGGGGGGTACATTAGAGAGACCCAGTACTTC
clone_size: -; cdr3_length: 15; j_call: TRBJ2-3; d_call: TRBD1; v_call: TRBV10-2; cdr3_aa: CASSEGQGGTDTQYF; cdr3_nt: TGCGCCAGCAGTGAGGGACAGGGGGGAACAGATACGCAGTATTTT
clone_size: -; cdr3_length: 13; j_call: TRBJ1-1; d_call: -; v_call: TRBV19; cdr3_aa: CASSGRKNTEAFF; cdr3_nt: TGTGCCAGTAGTGGGCGGAAGAACACTGAAGCTTTCTTT
clone_size: -; cdr3_length: 14; j_call: TRBJ2-2; d_call: -; v_call: TRBV7-9; cdr3_aa: CASSPRDVTGELFF; cdr3_nt: TGTGCCAGCAGCCCACGGGATGTGACCGGGGAGCTGTTTTTT
clone_size: few; cdr3_length: 14; j_call: TRBJ1-1; d_call: -; v_call: TRBV7-2; cdr3_aa: CASTRGQLNTEAFF; cdr3_nt: TGTGCCAGCACACGAGGACAGCTGAACACTGAAGCTTTCTTT
clone_size: few; cdr3_length: 16; j_call: TRBJ2-1; d_call: TRBD1; v_call: TRBV20-1; cdr3_aa: CSAPRPDRVMFNEQFF; cdr3_nt: TGCAGTGCTCCGAGACCGGACAGGGTAATGTTCAATGAGCAGTTCTTC
clone_size: few; cdr3_length: 14; j_call: TRBJ2-5; d_call: TRBD1; v_call: TRBV9; cdr3_aa: CASSDMGTVETQYF; cdr3_nt: TGTGCCAGCAGCGACATGGGGACAGTAGAGACCCAGTACTTC
clone_size: -; cdr3_length: 15; j_call: TRBJ2-2; d_call: -; v_call: TRBV2; cdr3_aa: CASTRPGANTGELFF; cdr3_nt: TGTGCCAGCACGAGACCGGGGGCCAACACCGGGGAGCTGTTTTTT
clone_size: few; cdr3_length: 10; j_call: TRBJ2-7; d_call: -; v_call: TRBV29-1; cdr3_aa: CRDDGYEQYF; cdr3_nt: TGCAGGGACGACGGCTACGAGCAGTACTTC
clone_size: -; cdr3_length: 14; j_call: TRBJ1-1; d_call: -; v_call: TRBV5-6; cdr3_aa: CASSLRFSSTEAFF; cdr3_nt: TGTGCCAGCAGCCTGCGGTTTAGTAGCACTGAAGCTTTCTTT
clone_size: few; cdr3_length: 14; j_call: TRBJ1-4; d_call: TRBD1; v_call: TRBV5-5; cdr3_aa: CASSPGQWDEKLFF; cdr3_nt: TGTGCCAGCAGCCCGGGACAGTGGGATGAAAAACTGTTTTTT
clone_size: -; cdr3_length: 13; j_call: TRBJ1-2; d_call: -; v_call: TRBV10-1; cdr3_aa: CASSDARAYGYTF; cdr3_nt: TGCGCCAGCAGTGATGCGAGGGCCTATGGCTACACCTTC
clone_size: -; cdr3_length: 15; j_call: TRBJ1-6; d_call: -; v_call: TRBV20-1; cdr3_aa: CSAAAGVGTNSPLHF; cdr3_nt: TGCAGTGCGGCGGCAGGGGTGGGGACTAATTCACCCCTCCACTTT
clone_size: few; cdr3_length: 14; j_call: TRBJ2-7; d_call: -; v_call: TRBV27; cdr3_aa: CASSLWESSYEQYF; cdr3_nt: TGTGCCAGCAGTTTATGGGAGAGCTCCTACGAGCAGTACTTC
clone_size: many; cdr3_length: 13; j_call: TRBJ1-6; d_call: -; v_call: TRBV7-3; cdr3_aa: CASPDRRCSPLHF; cdr3_nt: TGTGCCAGCCCCGACAGGAGATGTTCACCCCTCCACTTT
clone_size: many; cdr3_length: 13; j_call: TRBJ1-1; d_call: -; v_call: TRBV11-2; cdr3_aa: CASSPTVDTEAFF; cdr3_nt: TGTGCCAGCAGTCCGACAGTTGACACTGAAGCTTTCTTT
clone_size: -; cdr3_length: 15; j_call: TRBJ2-5; d_call: TRBD2; v_call: TRBV29-1; cdr3_aa: CSVDIVGGAQETQYF; cdr3_nt: TGCAGCGTTGATATTGTCGGGGGGGCCCAAGAGACCCAGTACTTC
clone_size: -; cdr3_length: 15; j_call: TRBJ1-5; d_call: -; v_call: TRBV7-2; cdr3_aa: CASSRGGSDNQPQHF; cdr3_nt: TGTGCCAGCAGCAGAGGAGGGTCAGACAATCAGCCCCAGCATTTT
clone_size: -; cdr3_length: 15; j_call: TRBJ1-2; d_call: -; v_call: TRBV4-2; cdr3_aa: CASSQDLGDNYGYTF; cdr3_nt: TGTGCCAGCAGCCAAGATCTAGGGGACAACTATGGCTACACCTTC
clone_size: -; cdr3_length: 15; j_call: TRBJ1-1; d_call: -; v_call: TRBV20-1; cdr3_aa: CSARDHERIGTEAFF; cdr3_nt: TGCAGTGCTAGAGATCATGAGAGGATTGGCACTGAAGCTTTCTTT
clone_size: few; cdr3_length: 15; j_call: TRBJ2-1; d_call: TRBD1; v_call: TRBV10-3; cdr3_aa: CAISESRDRGNEQFF; cdr3_nt: TGTGCCATCAGTGAGTCCCGGGACAGGGGTAATGAGCAGTTCTTC
clone_size: few; cdr3_length: 15; j_call: TRBJ1-2; d_call: TRBD1; v_call: TRBV20-1; cdr3_aa: CSAQFVRTGIYGYTF; cdr3_nt: TGCAGTGCCCAATTTGTGCGGACAGGGATCTATGGCTACACCTTC
clone_size: -; cdr3_length: 14; j_call: TRBJ2-2; d_call: -; v_call: TRBV18; cdr3_aa: CASSPLEVTGELFF; cdr3_nt: TGTGCCAGCTCACCACTGGAGGTTACCGGGGAGCTGTTTTTT
clone_size: -; cdr3_length: 13; j_call: TRBJ1-1; d_call: -; v_call: TRBV6-2/TRBV6-3; cdr3_aa: CASSSQEVVDAFF; cdr3_nt: TGTGCCAGCAGCTCCCAGGAGGTGGTGGATGCTTTCTTT
clone_size: -; cdr3_length: 15; j_call: TRBJ2-3; d_call: -; v_call: TRBV20-1; cdr3_aa: CSASKGAEGADTQYF; cdr3_nt: TGCAGTGCTAGTAAAGGTGCAGAAGGGGCAGATACGCAGTATTTT
clone_size: -; cdr3_length: 18; j_call: TRBJ1-1; d_call: -; v_call: TRBV7-2; cdr3_aa: CASSFGFDRYGVNTEAFF; cdr3_nt: TGTGCCAGCAGCTTTGGCTTCGACAGATATGGAGTGAACACTGAAGCTTTCTTT
clone_size: -; cdr3_length: 18; j_call: TRBJ1-5; d_call: -; v_call: TRBV7-9; cdr3_aa: CASSSTAGGRVLGQPQHF; cdr3_nt: TGTGCCAGCAGCTCCACCGCGGGGGGCAGGGTCCTTGGTCAGCCCCAGCATTTT
clone_size: -; cdr3_length: 16; j_call: TRBJ1-6; d_call: -; v_call: TRBV4-2; cdr3_aa: CASSQDMGSYNSPLHF; cdr3_nt: TGTGCCAGCAGCCAAGACATGGGCTCCTATAATTCACCCCTCCACTTT
clone_size: -; cdr3_length: 16; j_call: TRBJ2-5; d_call: TRBD1; v_call: TRBV24-1; cdr3_aa: CATSDPPGQGQETQYF; cdr3_nt: TGTGCCACCAGTGATCCACCGGGACAGGGACAAGAGACCCAGTACTTC
clone_size: few; cdr3_length: 14; j_call: TRBJ2-3; d_call: -; v_call: TRBV30; cdr3_aa: CAWSVIGAPYTQYF; cdr3_nt: TGTGCCTGGAGTGTTATCGGGGCCCCATATACGCAGTATTTT
clone_size: few; cdr3_length: 16; j_call: TRBJ1-1; d_call: TRBD1; v_call: TRBV27; cdr3_aa: CASSLFKTGDYTEAFF; cdr3_nt: TGTGCCAGCAGTTTGTTCAAAACAGGGGATTACACTGAAGCTTTCTTT
clone_size: few; cdr3_length: 15; j_call: TRBJ2-2; d_call: TRBD1; v_call: TRBV7-6; cdr3_aa: CASSLVGRGTGELFF; cdr3_nt: TGTGCCAGCAGCTTAGTAGGCAGGGGGACCGGGGAGCTGTTTTTT
clone_size: -; cdr3_length: 16; j_call: TRBJ1-6; d_call: TRBD1; v_call: TRBV10-3; cdr3_aa: CAISGPGQGMGSPLHF; cdr3_nt: TGTGCCATCAGTGGACCGGGACAGGGGATGGGATCACCCCTCCACTTT
clone_size: -; cdr3_length: 14; j_call: TRBJ2-2; d_call: -; v_call: TRBV7-3; cdr3_aa: CASSPTIRPGELFF; cdr3_nt: TGTGCCAGCAGCCCGACCATCCGTCCCGGGGAGCTGTTTTTT
clone_size: -; cdr3_length: 16; j_call: TRBJ2-7; d_call: TRBD2; v_call: TRBV6-2/TRBV6-3; cdr3_aa: CASSYSTGLSWYEQYF; cdr3_nt: TGTGCCAGCAGTTACTCGACGGGACTATCATGGTACGAGCAGTACTTC
clone_size: few; cdr3_length: 15; j_call: TRBJ2-7; d_call: TRBD1; v_call: TRBV5-5; cdr3_aa: CASTQQGQGLYEQYF; cdr3_nt: TGTGCCAGCACCCAGCAGGGACAGGGTCTCTACGAGCAGTACTTC
clone_size: -; cdr3_length: 15; j_call: TRBJ2-5; d_call: TRBD2; v_call: TRBV15; cdr3_aa: CATSTSAGRQETQYF; cdr3_nt: TGTGCCACCAGCACCTCAGCGGGGAGGCAAGAGACCCAGTACTTC
clone_size: many; cdr3_length: 14; j_call: TRBJ1-2; d_call: TRBD1; v_call: TRBV7-9; cdr3_aa: CASSPTGTNYGYTF; cdr3_nt: TGTGCCAGCAGCCCGACAGGGACTAACTATGGCTACACCTTC
clone_size: many; cdr3_length: 15; j_call: TRBJ2-3; d_call: -; v_call: TRBV6-5; cdr3_aa: CASSSSGGPADTQYF; cdr3_nt: TGTGCCAGCAGTTCCTCTGGGGGGCCCGCAGATACGCAGTATTTT
clone_size: many; cdr3_length: 16; j_call: TRBJ2-6; d_call: TRBD1; v_call: TRBV6-2/TRBV6-3; cdr3_aa: CASSTTGGSGANVLTF; cdr3_nt: TGTGCCAGCAGTACCACAGGGGGCTCCGGGGCCAACGTCCTGACTTTC
clone_size: few; cdr3_length: 15; j_call: TRBJ1-5; d_call: -; v_call: TRBV7-2; cdr3_aa: CASSRTPRGNQPQHF; cdr3_nt: TGTGCCAGCAGCCGAACACCCCGGGGCAATCAGCCCCAGCATTTT
clone_size: few; cdr3_length: 16; j_call: TRBJ2-2; d_call: TRBD1; v_call: TRBV4-1; cdr3_aa: CASSRPGTANTGELFF; cdr3_nt: TGCGCCAGCAGCCGACCAGGGACAGCGAACACCGGGGAGCTGTTTTTT